Presented here are 17 T cell receptor beta chains from one specimen sequenced in a study of T cell repertoires in cytomegalovirus infection. TCRdb ran MiXCR on the reads and lists one entry per CDR3 protein. There are about 770,000 distinct CDR3 sequences in the sample; about 28% occur only once, and around 12% lies in the top ten. No cognate antigen is known for these TCRs. The source material was cultured CD8+ T cells from PBMCs, sampled from culture after CMV antigen stimulation. These receptor sequences come from a human donor in good health (CMV status not recorded). Some clones in this sample may be carry-over from other donors' samples.

This clonotype was counted ten times or more. The chain employs TRBV7-8 and TRBJ1-3; the D gene is possibly TRBD1 (6 bases). V lost 6 bases and J 2 bases, leaving 20 bases between the germline ends. The CDR3 has 17 residues. CDR1 and CDR2 (germline): SGHVS, FQNEAQ. Here the CDR3 reads CASRATSGQNPGNTIYF. In DNA, the CDR3 is TGTGCCAGCAGAGCCACCTCAGGACAGAACCCTGGAAACACCATATATTTT.

The CDR3 is CASSLVTSGGSGANVLTF. DNA of the CDR3: TGCGCCAGCAGCTTGGTTACCAGCGGGGGCTCTGGGGCCAACGTCCTGACTTTC. J is TRBJ2-6 and V is TRBV5-1; TRBD2 agrees at 8 bases. Germline V lookup: CDR1 SGHRS, CDR2 YFSETQ. The CDR3 is 18 amino acids. V was pared by 0 bases and J by 0 bases, with 5 bases of the junction left unmatched. The full variable domain, with the rest looked up from reference TRBV5-1 and TRBJ2-6, is KAGVTQTPRYLIKTRGQQVTLSCSPISGHRSVSWYQQTPGQGLQFLFEYFSETQRNKGNFPGRFSGRQFSNSRSEMNVSTLELGDSALYLCASSLVTSGGSGANVLTFGAGSRLTVL.

This clonotype has a handful of counts. The chain carries TRBV4-1 and TRBJ1-1; D not certain. The ends were cut back, 3 bases at V and 1 base at J, with 12 bases in the middle. The CDR3 totals 15 residues. CDR1 is MGHRA and CDR2 is YSYEKL in the germline V gene. The CDR3 nucleotides read TGCGCCAGCAGCCACCCATCCGAGGGGAACACTGAAGCTTTCTTT. Translated: CASSHPSEGNTEAFF.

This chain links TRBV27 with TRBJ1-5; possibly TRBD1 for D (6 bases). The CDR3 consists of 15 residues. V was clipped by 3 bases and J by 1 base, with 10 bases between them. Germline values: CDR1 MNHEY, CDR2 SMNVEV (reference sequence). CDR3 bases: TGTGCCAGCAGTTTCACGGGGGCGAGCAATCAGCCCCAGCATTTT. It translates to CASSFTGASNQPQHF.

The chain couples TRBV28 to TRBJ1-1; D remains unclear. This CDR3 region has 12 residues. In germline, CDR1 is MDHEN, CDR2 SYDVKM. Here the CDR3 DNA reads TGTGCATGTCTTGATGGATTTGAGGAAGCTTTCTTT. It is translated as CACLDGFEEAFF.

This clonotype was counted only a few times. The chain has TRBV7-3 and TRBJ1-4; D perhaps matches TRBD1 (6 bases). Germline loops: CDR1 SGHTA, CDR2 FQGTGA. The CDR3 is made up of 18 amino acids. Deletions cut 3 bases from V and 1 base from J, with 18 bases between. CDR3 amino acids: CASSFGGGRGGTNEKLFF. The CDR3 DNA follows: TGTGCCAGCAGCTTCGGGGGGGGGCGCGGAGGAACTAATGAAAAACTGTTTTTT.

This clonotype was counted a few times. The chain uses TRBV4-2 and TRBJ1-2; D unresolved. Trimming left V 4 bases short and J 6 bases short, with 18 bases between. The germline V gene encodes CDR1 LGHNA and CDR2 YNFKEQ. This CDR3 is built from 15 residues. This CDR3 reads CASSPGNPSIDGYTF. The DNA of the CDR3 is TGTGCCAGCAGCCCCGGTAACCCCAGCATTGATGGCTACACCTTC.

The genes are TRBV6-2 or TRBV6-3 and TRBJ2-2; 7 bases match TRBD1. Trimming removed 2 bases from V and 4 bases from J; junction bases left unmatched: 7. CDR1 and CDR2 from the germline V gene are MNHEY and SVGEGT. The CDR3 is 16 amino acids. CDR3: CASSYHDRDLTGELFF. CDR3 in DNA: TGTGCCAGCAGTTACCACGACAGGGACCTCACCGGGGAGCTGTTTTTT.

J is TRBJ1-1 and V is TRBV5-1; D not resolved. Trimming stripped 1 base from V and 4 bases from J, with 11 bases between. This CDR3 spans 14 amino acids. CDR1 is SGHRS, CDR2 YFSETQ, per germline. The CDR3 region is CASSLSGLTTEAFF. The CDR3 coding sequence is TGCGCCAGCAGCTTGTCGGGGTTGACCACTGAAGCTTTCTTT.

The sample holds a few counts of this clonotype. The rearrangement joins TRBV6-1 to TRBJ2-5; 8 bases align to TRBD2. The ends lost 6 bases at V and 6 bases at J; junction bases unmatched: 12. This CDR3 is built from 15 residues. Germline CDR1 and CDR2: MNHNS and SASEGT. CDR3 DNA: TGTGCCAGCAGGCGCAAAGCGGGGGCGGGGAAGACCCAGTACTTC. Translated: CASRRKAGAGKTQYF.

The chain couples TRBV4-1 to TRBJ1-3; tentative D call: TRBD1 (5 bases). The CDR3 sequence is 16 residues long. The ends were cut back, 0 bases at V and 2 bases at J, with 11 bases in the middle. CDR1 and CDR2 (germline): MGHRA, YSYEKL. The CDR3: CASSQEYPGTGNTIYF. The CDR3 DNA sequence: TGCGCCAGCAGCCAAGAATACCCAGGGACTGGAAACACCATATATTTT.

V gene TRBV7-8 combines with J gene TRBJ2-7; D is possibly TRBD1 (6 bases). The CDR3 is 14 residues long. The germline gives CDR1 SGHVS, CDR2 FQNEAQ. V lost 4 bases and J 4 bases, leaving 14 bases between the germline ends. The CDR3 is CASSSRGTSYEQYV. For the CDR3, the DNA is TGTGCCAGCAGCTCCAGGGGTACCTCATACGAGCAGTACGTC.

V is TRBV20-1 and J is TRBJ1-2; D may be TRBD1 (6 bases). The length of the CDR3 is 14 residues. V was clipped by 7 bases and J by 1 base, with 16 bases between them. Germline V gene sequence: CDR1 DFQATT, CDR2 SNEGSKA (reference sequence). The DNA of the CDR3 is TGCAGTGACGGGGGGGCGAAGAATAACTATGGCTACACCTTC. It specifies CSDGGAKNNYGYTF.

This clonotype was recorded a few times. This rearrangement joins TRBV19 to TRBJ1-5; the match to TRBD1 covers 7 bases. The CDR3 runs to 17 residues. The V segment lost 4 bases and the J segment 6 bases; nucleotides outside the gene matches: 15. The germline gives CDR1 LNHDA, CDR2 SQIVND (reference sequence). The CDR3 sequence is CASSNDREHRVGQPQHF. The CDR3 DNA reads TGTGCCAGTAGTAACGACAGGGAACATAGGGTGGGTCAGCCCCAGCATTTT.

This clonotype has ten or more counts. The V and J genes are TRBV12-3 or TRBV12-4 and TRBJ1-5, with 8 nucleotides matching TRBD1. J gave up 1 base and V 7 bases, and 9 bases lay outside the gene matches. This CDR3 spans 16 amino acids. The DNA for the CDR3 is TGTGCCAGCACCGGGACAGGAGACGCGAGCAATCAGCCCCAGCATTTT. Amino acids: CASTGTGDASNQPQHF.

The rearrangement links TRBV4-1 to TRBJ1-1; 7 bases agree with TRBD1. CDR1 is MGHRA, CDR2 YSYEKL, per germline. This CDR3 is built from 13 residues. V shed 5 bases and J 7 bases; nucleotides not matched to a gene: 7. Written as DNA, the CDR3 is TGCGCCAGCAGCTTCGGGACAGCAAATGAAGCTTTCTTT. Encoded protein: CASSFGTANEAFF.

The chain recombines TRBV12-5 with TRBJ1-1, with TRBD1 as a possible D gene (5 bases). CDR3 length: 18 residues. V shed 0 bases and J shed 0 bases, with 17 bases lying between them. Germline V lookup: CDR1 LGHNT, CDR2 FRNRAP. The CDR3 reads CASGLVPAGLGMNTEAFF. The CDR3 nucleotides read TGTGCTAGTGGTTTGGTGCCAGCAGGGTTAGGGATGAACACTGAAGCTTTCTTT.